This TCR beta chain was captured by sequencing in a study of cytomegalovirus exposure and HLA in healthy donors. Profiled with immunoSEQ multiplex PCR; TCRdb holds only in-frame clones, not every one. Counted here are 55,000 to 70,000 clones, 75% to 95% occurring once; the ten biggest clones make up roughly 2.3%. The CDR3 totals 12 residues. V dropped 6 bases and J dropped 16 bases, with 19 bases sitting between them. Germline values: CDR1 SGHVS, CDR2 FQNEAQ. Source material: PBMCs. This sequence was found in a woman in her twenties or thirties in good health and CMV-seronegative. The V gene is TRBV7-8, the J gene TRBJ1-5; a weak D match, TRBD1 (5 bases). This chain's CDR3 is CASSYTQGPPHF. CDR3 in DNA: TGTGCCAGCAGTTATACGCAGGGCCCCCCCCATTTT.